The 14 T cell receptor beta chains in this list originate from one sample, sequenced in a study of cytomegalovirus exposure and HLA in healthy donors. The PCR made use of 60 Vbeta and 13 Jbeta primers. Here immunoSEQ multiplex PCR was the method, and the copy in TCRdb shows in-frame clones only, minus some. Of over 100,000 clones in the sample, about a tenth were seen once. Sequencing was done on a sample of PBMCs. These receptors came from a man aged 35-49 years in good health and CMV-seropositive.

This clone was seen a few times. The chain has TRBV4-2 and TRBJ2-2; 8 positions agree with TRBD2. J gave up 7 bases and V 3 bases, and 7 bases lay outside the gene matches. The germline gives CDR1 LGHNA, CDR2 YNFKEQ. CDR3 length: 15 amino acids. The CDR3 DNA sequence: TGTGCCAGCAGCCAGGGACTAGGGTATGGCGGGGAGCTGTTTTTT. It translates to CASSQGLGYGGELFF.

The V gene is TRBV7-2, the J gene TRBJ1-6; TRBD1 matches 7 bases. Germline CDR1 reads SGHTA; CDR2 reads FQGNSA. The CDR3 spans 15 residues. V lost 5 bases to trimming and J lost 8 bases; unmatched junction nucleotides: 9. CDR3 in DNA: TGTGCCAGCAGCCAGCGACAGGGCCGGGATTCACCCCTCCACTTT. Its protein is CASSQRQGRDSPLHF.

This clone showed up just a few times. The V call is TRBV4-1, the J call TRBJ2-1, with 9 positions matching TRBD1. Germline V gene sequence: CDR1 MGHRA, CDR2 YSYEKL. V lost 4 bases, J lost 2 bases, and 15 bases stayed unmatched. The CDR3 runs 19 residues. CDR3 protein: CASSLTGRQGVQTYNEQFF. The CDR3 bases are TGCGCCAGCAGCCTCACCGGGAGACAGGGGGTCCAAACCTACAATGAGCAGTTCTTC.

This clone was counted a few times. CDR3 in DNA: TGTGCCAGCAGCTTAGGGGGACAGGGGAGGCAGCCCCAGCATTTT. Translation gives CASSLGGQGRQPQHF. The rearrangement uses TRBV7-6 and TRBJ1-5; TRBD1 aligns across 10 bases. V trimming: 1 base; J trimming: 7 bases; junction bases outside the gene matches: 4. From germline, CDR1 is SGHVS and CDR2 FNYEAQ. This CDR3 is built from 15 residues.

The V call is TRBV27, the J call TRBJ2-1; possible D gene TRBD2, 5 bases. CDR1 and CDR2 from the germline V gene are MNHEY and SMNVEV (reference sequence). V lost 2 bases to trimming and J lost 3 bases, with 8 bases between them. The CDR3 runs 14 residues. DNA for the CDR3: TGTGCCAGCAGTTTAACGGGGAGCTACAATGAGCAGTTCTTC. Translation gives CASSLTGSYNEQFF.

With respect to this clone: One end of the junction is discordant with germline, which a read error may explain. The genes are TRBV7-7 and TRBJ2-3, with TRBD2 matching over 8 bases. The germline gives CDR1 SSHAT, CDR2 FNYEAQ (reference sequence). CDR3 length equals 15 residues. The CDR3 region has the DNA TGTGCTAGCAGCCCGGGTAGAGCGGGAGTCGGTACGCAGTATTTT. Protein sequence: CASSPGRAGVGTQYF.

The chain carries TRBV29-1 and TRBJ2-1; maybe TRBD2 (7 bases). This CDR3 has 18 amino acids. In germline, CDR1 is SQVTM, CDR2 ANQGSEA. With 6 bases removed from V and 2 bases from J, the gap between germline ends came to 26 bases. DNA of the CDR3: TGCAGCGTACCACGAGGCTGGGGGGGGGCCATTCCCTACAATGAGCAGTTCTTC. Translating it yields CSVPRGWGGAIPYNEQFF.

The chain recombines TRBV6-5 with TRBJ2-1; D might be TRBD2 (6 bases). The CDR3 is 14 residues long. Germline CDR1 MNHEY, CDR2 SVGAGI. V dropped 0 bases and J dropped 6 bases, with 9 bases sitting between them. The CDR3 nucleotides are TGTGCCAGCAGTTACTCCACGGGAGTCAATGAGCAGTTCTTC. It is translated as CASSYSTGVNEQFF.

This clone was seen a few times. The chain uses TRBV2 and TRBJ2-7; no reliable D call. V was pared by 7 bases and J by 0 bases, with 13 bases between. CDR1 and CDR2 from the germline V gene are SNHLY and FYNNEI. CDR3 length: 14 residues. CDR3 amino acids: CASKAEGSSYEQYF. DNA of the CDR3: TGTGCCAGCAAGGCGGAAGGAAGCTCCTACGAGCAGTACTTC.

The chain has TRBV15 and TRBJ2-1; D possibly corresponds to TRBD2 (6 bases). The CDR3 spans 13 residues. Deletions cut 9 bases from V and 4 bases from J, with 13 bases between. Germline CDR1 and CDR2: LNHNV and YYDKDF (reference sequence). The CDR3 reads CATSRDSYNEQFF. The CDR3 coding sequence is TGTGCCACTTCCCGGGACTCTTACAATGAGCAGTTCTTC.

This chain joins TRBV5-1 and TRBJ2-3; 7 bases line up with TRBD2. Per the germline V gene, CDR1 is SGHRS and CDR2 is YFSETQ. With 2 bases clipped from V and 4 bases from J, the junction kept 7 bases outside the gene matches. The CDR3 extends over 15 amino acids. CDR3 sequence reads: CASSLGGSGADTQYF. The CDR3 DNA sequence: TGCGCCAGCAGCTTAGGCGGGAGTGGCGCAGATACGCAGTATTTT.

This rearrangement joins TRBV6-1 to TRBJ1-1; maybe TRBD1 (6 bases). The germline gives CDR1 MNHNS, CDR2 SASEGT. This CDR3 has 13 residues. The V gene lost 7 bases and the J gene lost 3 bases, with 12 bases spanning the gap. The CDR3 reads CASTRTAYTEAFF. DNA of the CDR3: TGTGCCAGCACGCGGACAGCCTACACTGAAGCTTTCTTT.

The table lists this clone with a few counts. The rearrangement uses TRBV27 and TRBJ2-1; D call uncertain. V gave up 5 bases and J gave up 6 bases, with 14 bases separating them. This CDR3 comprises 14 residues. CDR1 is MNHEY, CDR2 SMNVEV, per germline (reference sequence). The CDR3 nucleotides read TGTGCCAGCAGTCCTTTCTCGTCCAGCAATGAGCAGTTCTTC. Amino acids: CASSPFSSSNEQFF.

The CDR3 bases are TGTGCCAGCAGCTTAGATCAGCGAGGAAGCTCCTACGAGCAGTACTTC. It translates to CASSLDQRGSSYEQYF. The rearrangement joins TRBV11-2 to TRBJ2-7, with unresolved D. The CDR3 runs to 16 residues. V lost 0 bases and J lost 0, with 12 bases in between. In germline, CDR1 is SGHAT, CDR2 FQNNGV.